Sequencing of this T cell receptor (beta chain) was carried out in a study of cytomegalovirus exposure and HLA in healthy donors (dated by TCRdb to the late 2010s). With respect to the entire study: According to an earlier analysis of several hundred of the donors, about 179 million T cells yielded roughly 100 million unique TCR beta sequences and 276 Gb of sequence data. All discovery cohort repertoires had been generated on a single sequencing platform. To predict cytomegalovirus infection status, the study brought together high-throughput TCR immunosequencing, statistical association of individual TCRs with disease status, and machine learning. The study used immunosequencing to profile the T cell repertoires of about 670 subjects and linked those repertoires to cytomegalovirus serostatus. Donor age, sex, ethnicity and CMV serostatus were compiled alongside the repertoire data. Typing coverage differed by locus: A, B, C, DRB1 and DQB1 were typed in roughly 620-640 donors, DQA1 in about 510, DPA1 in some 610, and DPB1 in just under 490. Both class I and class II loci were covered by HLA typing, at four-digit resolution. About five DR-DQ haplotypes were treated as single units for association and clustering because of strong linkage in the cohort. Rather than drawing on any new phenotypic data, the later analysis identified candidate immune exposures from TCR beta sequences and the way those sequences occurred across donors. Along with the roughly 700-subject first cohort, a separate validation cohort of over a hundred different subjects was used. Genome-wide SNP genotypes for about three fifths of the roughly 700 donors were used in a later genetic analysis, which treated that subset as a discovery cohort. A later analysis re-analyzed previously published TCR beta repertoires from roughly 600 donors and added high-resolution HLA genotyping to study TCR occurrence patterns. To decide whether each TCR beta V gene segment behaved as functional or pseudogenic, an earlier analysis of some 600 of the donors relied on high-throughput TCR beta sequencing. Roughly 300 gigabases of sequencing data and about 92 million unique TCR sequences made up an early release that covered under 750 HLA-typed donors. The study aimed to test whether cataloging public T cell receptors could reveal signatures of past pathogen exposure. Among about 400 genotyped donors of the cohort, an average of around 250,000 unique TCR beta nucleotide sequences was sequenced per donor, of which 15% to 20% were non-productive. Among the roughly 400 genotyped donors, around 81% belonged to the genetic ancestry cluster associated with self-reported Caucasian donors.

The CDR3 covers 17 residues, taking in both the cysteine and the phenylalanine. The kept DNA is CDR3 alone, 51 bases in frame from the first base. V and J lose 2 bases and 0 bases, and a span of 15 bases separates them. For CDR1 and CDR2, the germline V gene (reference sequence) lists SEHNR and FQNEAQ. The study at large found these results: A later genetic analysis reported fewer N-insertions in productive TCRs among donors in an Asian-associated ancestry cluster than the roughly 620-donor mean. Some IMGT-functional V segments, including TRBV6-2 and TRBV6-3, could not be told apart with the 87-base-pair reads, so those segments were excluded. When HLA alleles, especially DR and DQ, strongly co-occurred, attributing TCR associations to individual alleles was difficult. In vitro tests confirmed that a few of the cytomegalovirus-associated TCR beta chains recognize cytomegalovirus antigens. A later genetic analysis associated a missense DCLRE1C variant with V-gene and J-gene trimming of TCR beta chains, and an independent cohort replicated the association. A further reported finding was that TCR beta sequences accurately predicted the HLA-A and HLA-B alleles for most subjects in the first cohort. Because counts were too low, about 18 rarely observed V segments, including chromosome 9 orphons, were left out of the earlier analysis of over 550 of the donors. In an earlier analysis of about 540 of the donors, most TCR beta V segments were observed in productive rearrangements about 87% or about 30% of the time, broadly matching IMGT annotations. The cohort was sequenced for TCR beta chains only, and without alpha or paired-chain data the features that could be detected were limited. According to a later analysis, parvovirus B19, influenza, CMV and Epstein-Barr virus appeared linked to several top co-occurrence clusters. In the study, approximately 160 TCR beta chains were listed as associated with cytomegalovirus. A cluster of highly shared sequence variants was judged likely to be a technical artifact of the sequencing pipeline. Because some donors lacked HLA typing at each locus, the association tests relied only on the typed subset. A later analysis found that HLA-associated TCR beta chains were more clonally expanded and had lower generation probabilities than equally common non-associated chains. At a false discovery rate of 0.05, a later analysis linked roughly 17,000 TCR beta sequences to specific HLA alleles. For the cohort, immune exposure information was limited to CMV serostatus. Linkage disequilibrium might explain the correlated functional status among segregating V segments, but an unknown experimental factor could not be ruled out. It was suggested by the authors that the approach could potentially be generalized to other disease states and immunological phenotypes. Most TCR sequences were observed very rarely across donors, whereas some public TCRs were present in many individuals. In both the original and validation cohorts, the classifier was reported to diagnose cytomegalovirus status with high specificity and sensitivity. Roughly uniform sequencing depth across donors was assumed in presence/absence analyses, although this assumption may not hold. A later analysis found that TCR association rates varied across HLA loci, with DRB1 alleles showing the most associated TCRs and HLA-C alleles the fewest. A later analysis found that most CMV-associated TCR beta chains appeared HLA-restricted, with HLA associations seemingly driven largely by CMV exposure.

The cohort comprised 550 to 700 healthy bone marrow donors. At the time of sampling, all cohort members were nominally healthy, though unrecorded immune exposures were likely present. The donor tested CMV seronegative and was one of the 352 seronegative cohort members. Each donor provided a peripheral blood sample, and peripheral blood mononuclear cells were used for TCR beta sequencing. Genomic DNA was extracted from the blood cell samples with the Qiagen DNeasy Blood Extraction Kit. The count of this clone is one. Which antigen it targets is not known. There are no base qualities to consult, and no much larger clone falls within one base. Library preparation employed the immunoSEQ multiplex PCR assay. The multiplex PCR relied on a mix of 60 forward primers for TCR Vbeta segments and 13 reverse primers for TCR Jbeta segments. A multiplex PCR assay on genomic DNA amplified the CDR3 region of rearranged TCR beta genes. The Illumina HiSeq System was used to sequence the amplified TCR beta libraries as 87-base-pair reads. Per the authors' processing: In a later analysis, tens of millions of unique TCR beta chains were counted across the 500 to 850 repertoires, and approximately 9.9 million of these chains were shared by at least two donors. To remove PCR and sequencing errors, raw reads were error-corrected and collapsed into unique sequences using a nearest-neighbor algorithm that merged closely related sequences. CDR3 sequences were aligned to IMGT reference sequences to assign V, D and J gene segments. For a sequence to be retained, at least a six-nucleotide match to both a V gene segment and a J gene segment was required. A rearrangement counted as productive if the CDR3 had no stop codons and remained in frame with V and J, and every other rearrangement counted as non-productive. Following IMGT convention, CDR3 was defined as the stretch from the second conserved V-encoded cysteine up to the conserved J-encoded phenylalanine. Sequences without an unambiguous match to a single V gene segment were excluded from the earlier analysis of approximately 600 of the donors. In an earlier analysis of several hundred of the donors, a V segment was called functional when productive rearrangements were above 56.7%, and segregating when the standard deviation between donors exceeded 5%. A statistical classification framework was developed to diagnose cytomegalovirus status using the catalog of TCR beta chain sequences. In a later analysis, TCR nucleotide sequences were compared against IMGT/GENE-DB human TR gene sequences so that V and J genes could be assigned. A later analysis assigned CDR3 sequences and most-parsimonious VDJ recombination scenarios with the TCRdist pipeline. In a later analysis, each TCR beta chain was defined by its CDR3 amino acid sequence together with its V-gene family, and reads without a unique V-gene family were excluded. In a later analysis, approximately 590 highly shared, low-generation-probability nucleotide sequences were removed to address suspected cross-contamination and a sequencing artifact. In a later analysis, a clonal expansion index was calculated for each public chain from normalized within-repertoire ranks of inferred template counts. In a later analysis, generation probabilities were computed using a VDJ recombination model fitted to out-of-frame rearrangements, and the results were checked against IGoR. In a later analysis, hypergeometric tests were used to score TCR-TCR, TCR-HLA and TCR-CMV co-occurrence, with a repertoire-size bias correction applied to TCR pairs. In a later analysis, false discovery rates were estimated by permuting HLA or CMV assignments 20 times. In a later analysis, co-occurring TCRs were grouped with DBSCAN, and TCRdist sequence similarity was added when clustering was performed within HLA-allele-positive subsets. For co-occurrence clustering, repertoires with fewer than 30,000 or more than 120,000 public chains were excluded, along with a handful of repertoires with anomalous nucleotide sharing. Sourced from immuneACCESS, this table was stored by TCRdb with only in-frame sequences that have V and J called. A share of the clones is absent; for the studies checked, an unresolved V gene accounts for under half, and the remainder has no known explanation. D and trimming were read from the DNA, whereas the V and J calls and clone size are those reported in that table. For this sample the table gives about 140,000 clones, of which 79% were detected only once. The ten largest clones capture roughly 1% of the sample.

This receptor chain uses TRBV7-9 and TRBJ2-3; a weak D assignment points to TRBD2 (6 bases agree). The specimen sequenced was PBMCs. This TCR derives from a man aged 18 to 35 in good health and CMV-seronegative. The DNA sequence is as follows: TGTGCCAGCAGCTTAATTTCTGGGGGGTTTAGCACAGATACGCAGTATTTT. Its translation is CASSLISGGFSTDTQYF. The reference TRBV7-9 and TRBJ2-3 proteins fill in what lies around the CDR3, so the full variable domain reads DTGVSQNPRHKITKRGQNVTFRCDPISEHNRLYWYRQTLGQGPEFLTYFQNEAQLEKSRLLSDRFSAERPKGSFSTLEIQRTEQGDSAMYLCASSLISGGFSTDTQYFGPGTRLTVL.